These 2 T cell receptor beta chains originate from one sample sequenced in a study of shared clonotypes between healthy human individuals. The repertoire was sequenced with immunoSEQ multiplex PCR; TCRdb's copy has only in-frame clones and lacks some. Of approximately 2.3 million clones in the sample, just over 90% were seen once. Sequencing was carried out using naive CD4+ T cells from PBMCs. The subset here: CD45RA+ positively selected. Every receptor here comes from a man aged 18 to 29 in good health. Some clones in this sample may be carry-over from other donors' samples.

CDR3 amino acids: CASRVRGGYGYTF. The CDR3 DNA reads as TGTGCCAGCAGGGTCAGGGGAGGCTATGGCTACACCTTC. The V and J genes are TRBV6-5 and TRBJ1-2; weak D call: TRBD1 (6 bases). Deletions cut 6 bases from V and 4 bases from J, with 12 bases between. Germline V gives CDR1 MNHEY, CDR2 SVGAGI. The CDR3 is made up of 13 amino acids.

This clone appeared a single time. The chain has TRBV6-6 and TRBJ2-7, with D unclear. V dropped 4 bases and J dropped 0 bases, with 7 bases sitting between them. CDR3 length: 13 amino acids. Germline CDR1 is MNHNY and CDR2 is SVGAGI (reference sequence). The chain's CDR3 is CASSFSGSYEQYF. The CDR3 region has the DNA TGTGCCAGCAGTTTCAGTGGCTCCTACGAGCAGTACTTC.